Each of the 26 T cell receptor beta chains below was sequenced from the same sample in a study of spatial heterogeneity in lung cancer. TCRdb reanalysed the 5' RACE reads using MiXCR and keeps one entry per CDR3 protein. The table lists 51,000 or so distinct CDR3 sequences, roughly 8.1% of them singletons, with around 36% in the top ten. Regarding time point: blood at routine non-recurrence follow-up after resection. In each case, whole RNA from tumor, nontumor lung or frozen PBMC was sequenced unsorted. The sequencing used PBMCs, collected at follow-up. These receptors originate from a female donor with early-stage non-small cell lung cancer.

This clonotype was observed many times. The gene calls are TRBV19 and TRBJ1-1; TRBD1 matches at 10 bases. Looked up from germline, CDR1 is LNHDA and CDR2 is SQIVND (reference sequence). The CDR3 loop spans 15 amino acids. The V segment lost 7 bases and the J segment 0 bases; nucleotides outside the gene matches: 5. This chain's CDR3 is CASTRDRGLNTEAFF. DNA for the CDR3: TGTGCCAGTACCCGGGACAGGGGATTGAACACTGAAGCTTTCTTT.

A few counts support this clonotype. The chain uses TRBV7-9 and TRBJ2-2, with 8 bases matching TRBD2. The CDR3 is made up of 14 amino acids. The ends lost 7 bases at V and 4 bases at J; junction bases unmatched: 5. Germline V gives CDR1 SEHNR, CDR2 FQNEAQ (reference sequence). The CDR3 protein is CASTRGGTTGELFF. DNA for the CDR3: TGTGCCAGCACCCGGGGGGGCACCACCGGGGAGCTGTTTTTT.

V is TRBV19 and J is TRBJ2-3, with D tentatively TRBD2 (6 bases). Trimming cost V 3 bases and J 3 bases, with 13 bases left between them. The CDR3 is 15 residues long. Germline V gene data show CDR1 as LNHDA and CDR2 as SQIVND (reference sequence). The CDR3 region is CASSIGGKGTDTQYF. In DNA, the CDR3 is TGTGCCAGTAGTATTGGAGGGAAGGGGACAGATACGCAGTATTTT.

The V and J genes are TRBV6-6 and TRBJ1-2; D perhaps matches TRBD1 (6 bases). Trimming cost V 8 bases and J 3 bases, with 16 bases left between them. The germline V gene encodes CDR1 MNHNY and CDR2 SVGAGI (reference sequence). CDR3 length equals 14 residues. The CDR3 bases are TGTGCCAGCTCCGTTGGGGGCTCCGACTATGGCTACACCTTC. This sequence encodes CASSVGGSDYGYTF.

In its sample, this clonotype was seen many times. The gene calls are TRBV7-6 and TRBJ2-5; TRBD1 agrees at 7 bases. Germline CDR1 is SGHVS and CDR2 is FNYEAQ. The CDR3 has 15 residues. Losses at the gene ends were 4 bases for V and 2 bases for J; bases not matched to a gene: 7. In DNA, the CDR3 is TGTGCCAGCAGCTCTCGGACAGGCAAACAAGAGACCCAGTACTTC. Translating gives CASSSRTGKQETQYF.

The chain has TRBV7-2 and TRBJ2-1, with 8 bases matching TRBD2. The CDR3 extends over 17 amino acids. J lost 0 bases, V lost 5 bases, and 9 bases had no gene match. The germline V gene has CDR1 SGHTA and CDR2 FQGNSA. DNA of the CDR3: TGTGCCAGCAGCCTGGGATATAGCGGGGCCTCCTACAATGAGCAGTTCTTC. Its protein is CASSLGYSGASYNEQFF.

This clonotype was found many times. The genes are TRBV7-2 and TRBJ1-1, with 12 bases matching TRBD1. Per the germline V gene, CDR1 is SGHTA and CDR2 is FQGNSA. J gave up 0 bases and V 5 bases, and 7 bases lay outside the gene matches. This CDR3 is built from 17 residues. The CDR3 bases are TGTGCCAGCAGCCCCCATCGGGACAGGGGGCTGAACACTGAAGCTTTCTTT. This sequence encodes CASSPHRDRGLNTEAFF.

This clonotype was observed at least ten times. The rearrangement joins TRBV28 to TRBJ1-6, with 10 bases fitting TRBD1. This CDR3 is built from 16 residues. V shed 5 bases and J 6 bases; nucleotides not matched to a gene: 7. CDR1 and CDR2 (germline): MDHEN, SYDVKM. The CDR3 sequence: CASSPGDRGGNSPLHF. DNA of the CDR3: TGTGCCAGCAGTCCGGGGGACAGGGGCGGTAATTCACCCCTCCACTTT.

This clonotype occurred many times. The genes are TRBV20-1 and TRBJ1-5; D is perhaps TRBD1 (6 bases). From germline, CDR1 is DFQATT and CDR2 SNEGSKA (reference sequence). The ends were cut back, 3 bases at V and 5 bases at J, with 14 bases in the middle. The CDR3 loop spans 14 amino acids. The CDR3 DNA follows: TGCAGTGCTAGTTCCGGGCAGGGGCATCAGCCCCAGCATTTT. It encodes CSASSGQGHQPQHF.

In its sample, this clonotype was seen many times. The chain couples TRBV11-2 to TRBJ2-5; possible D gene TRBD2, 7 bases. The CDR3 length is 15 residues. CDR1 is SGHAT, CDR2 FQNNGV, per germline. The V end lost 5 bases, the J end lost 1 base, and 14 bases lay between the germline ends. CDR3 sequence (DNA): TGTGCCAGCAGCCCCTGGGGGGGGGCCCAAGAGACCCAGTACTTC. Its protein is CASSPWGGAQETQYF.

This clonotype came up many times. The chain joins TRBV6-2 or TRBV6-3 to TRBJ2-1; D not resolved. The germline V gene encodes CDR1 MNHEY and CDR2 SVGEGT. V was trimmed by 4 bases and J by 7 bases, leaving 8 bases between them. The CDR3 covers 12 residues. CDR3 coding DNA: TGTGCCAGCAGTTCGCTCAGGAATGAGCAGTTCTTC. The encoded protein is CASSSLRNEQFF.

This clonotype was seen many times. The chain joins TRBV28 to TRBJ1-5; maybe TRBD1 (5 bases). The V gene's germline CDR1 is MDHEN and CDR2 SYDVKM. Trimming pared 2 bases from V and 1 base from J, leaving 9 bases between. This CDR3 comprises 15 residues. CDR3 sequence reads: CASSLAGWSNQPQHF. Here the CDR3 DNA reads TGTGCCAGCAGTTTAGCAGGGTGGAGCAATCAGCCCCAGCATTTT.

This clonotype was recorded many times. The rearrangement links TRBV21-1 to TRBJ1-5. TRBV21-1 is labeled a pseudogene. This CDR3 is built from 14 residues. The CDR3 sequence is CASSKGKAVEPQHF. CDR3 coding DNA: TGTGCCAGCAGCAAAGGAAAGGCGGTTGAGCCCCAGCATTTT.

This clonotype was seen a few times. This chain connects TRBV5-8 to TRBJ1-2; D gene uncertain. V was clipped by 4 bases and J by 7 bases, with 14 bases between them. The germline V gene encodes CDR1 SGHTS and CDR2 YDEGEE. The CDR3 loop spans 13 amino acids. As DNA, the CDR3 is TGTGCCAGCAGCGGGAATTTACAACCTGGCTACACCTTC. As protein: CASSGNLQPGYTF.

CDR3 in DNA: TGTGCCAGCAGACCTCTTACTAGCGGCTACGAGCAGTACTTC. It is translated as CASRPLTSGYEQYF. This chain joins TRBV7-2 and TRBJ2-7, with TRBD2 identical over 8 bases. CDR1 and CDR2 (germline): SGHTA, FQGNSA. With 6 bases clipped from V and 3 bases from J, the junction kept 7 bases outside the gene matches. There are 14 residues in the CDR3.

This clonotype has only a few counts. V is TRBV7-2 and J is TRBJ2-3, with unresolved D. V dropped 0 bases and J dropped 3 bases, with 4 bases sitting between them. Per germline, CDR1 SGHTA and CDR2 FQGNSA. CDR3 length equals 13 residues. DNA of the CDR3: TGTGCCAGCAGCTTAGCGTGGACAGATACGCAGTATTTT. It codes for CASSLAWTDTQYF.

V usage is TRBV12-3 or TRBV12-4 and J usage is TRBJ2-1; 9 positions agree with TRBD2. The CDR3 is made up of 17 amino acids. With V trimmed by 5 bases and J by 0 bases, 8 bases remained unmatched. The CDR3 bases are TGTGCCAGCAGTCACGGGACTAGCCCGCGCTCCTACAATGAGCAGTTCTTC. Translation: CASSHGTSPRSYNEQFF.

The chain combines TRBV10-2 with TRBJ2-3, with 10 bases lining up with TRBD2. The CDR3 sequence is 17 residues long. Germline assignment: CDR1 WSHSY and CDR2 SAAADI. The V segment lost 2 bases and the J segment 0 bases; nucleotides outside the gene matches: 5. CDR3 region: CASSERAGGLSTDTQYF. Here the CDR3 DNA reads TGCGCCAGCAGTGAGCGAGCGGGGGGGCTTAGCACAGATACGCAGTATTTT.

For this clonotype: Its ends do not fully match the called genes, so a read error is possible. The V call is TRBV18, the J call TRBJ2-5; D not certain. Germline V gene sequence: CDR1 KGHSH, CDR2 LQKENI. This CDR3 comprises 13 residues. The CDR3 DNA reads TGTACCAGCTCATCCGCCCACCAAGAGACCCAGTACTTC. Encoded protein: CTSSSAHQETQYF.

Only a few counts were recorded for this clonotype. This chain joins TRBV9 and TRBJ2-4; no clear D. Trimming cost V 0 bases and J 0 bases, with 7 bases left between them. The CDR3 length is 15 residues. The germline V gene has CDR1 SGDLS and CDR2 YYNGEE. The CDR3 loop reads CASSVGMIAKNIQYF. The CDR3 DNA follows: TGTGCCAGCAGCGTAGGGATGATAGCCAAAAACATTCAGTACTTC. Full variable domain (outside the CDR3, taken from reference TRBV9 and TRBJ2-4): DSGVTQTPKHLITATGQRVTLRCSPRSGDLSVYWYQQSLDQGLQFLIQYYNGEERAKGNILERFSAQQFPDLHSELNLSSLELGDSALYFCASSVGMIAKNIQYFGAGTRLSVL.

This clonotype was counted between two and nine times. V usage is TRBV19 and J usage is TRBJ1-5, with TRBD1 matching over 7 bases. V dropped 8 bases and J dropped 1; count of bases not matched to a gene: 5. Looked up from germline, CDR1 is LNHDA and CDR2 is SQIVND (reference sequence). The CDR3 has 14 residues. CDR3 DNA sequence: TGTGCCAGTTGGACAGGCCGAAGCAATCAGCCCCAGCATTTT. Its translation is CASWTGRSNQPQHF.

In this sample, this clonotype turned up a few times. V is TRBV7-8 and J is TRBJ1-2, with D unresolved. Germline CDR1 and CDR2: SGHVS and FQNEAQ. The V end was cut by 4 bases, the J end by 6 bases, with 9 bases between. The CDR3 totals 12 residues. The CDR3 sequence is CASSSLEDGYTF. CDR3 DNA: TGTGCCAGCAGCTCTCTCGAGGATGGCTACACCTTC.

The table lists this clonotype with many counts. The chain joins TRBV6-2 or TRBV6-3 to TRBJ2-7; D unclear. Germline-derived CDR1 and CDR2 are MNHEY and SVGEGT. V lost 2 bases and J lost 2, with 16 bases in between. CDR3 length: 16 residues. CDR3 bases: TGTGCCAGCAGTTACCCGTGGACCCCCGACCCCTACGAGCAGTACTTC. Translating it yields CASSYPWTPDPYEQYF.

This clonotype appeared many times. The chain links TRBV12-5 to TRBJ2-3; no reliable D call. V dropped 5 bases and J dropped 2 bases, with 20 bases sitting between them. The CDR3 totals 17 residues. The germline CDR1 and CDR2 sequences are LGHNT and FRNRAP. In nucleotides, the CDR3 is TGTGCTAGTGGTGCCTTTAAGGGTCAGTCCTTCACAGATACGCAGTATTTT. This codes for CASGAFKGQSFTDTQYF.

The rearrangement links TRBV5-1 to TRBJ2-1, with TRBD2 identical over 9 bases. CDR1 is SGHRS and CDR2 is YFSETQ in the germline V gene. The CDR3 is made up of 19 amino acids. V lost 0 bases and J lost 6; bases outside the gene matches: 16. The CDR3 protein is CASSLALASGGTLTNEQFF. In DNA, the CDR3 is TGCGCCAGCAGCTTGGCCCTGGCGAGCGGGGGGACACTTACCAATGAGCAGTTCTTC.

This clonotype was picked up many times. CDR3 protein: CSASPRTGGSPLHF. CDR3 nucleotides: TGCAGTGCTAGCCCCCGGACAGGGGGGTCACCCCTCCACTTT. The chain joins TRBV20-1 to TRBJ1-6, with TRBD1 identical over 10 bases. CDR1 and CDR2 (germline): DFQATT, SNEGSKA (reference sequence). The CDR3 runs 14 residues. After removal of 3 bases from V and 10 bases from J, the junction contained 6 bases not matched to a gene.